The clone carrying this T cell receptor beta chain was detected only a few times. Its antigen is not known. The data are from a study of cytomegalovirus exposure and HLA in healthy donors. Overall study context: The use of the same platform for the 90 to 150 validation repertoires and the roughly 700 first-cohort repertoires was reported by a later analysis.

Study-level points and caveats: A few CMV-associated chains proved CMV antigen-specific in vitro. Associated with cytomegalovirus, according to the listing, were 150 to 200 TCR beta chains. Rarity held for most TCR sequences, but there were some public TCRs that occurred in many donors.

TCRdb's table, derived via immunoSEQ multiplex PCR, lists solely in-frame clones and lacks some. The data show under 200,000 clones, over 85% seen once. Germline values: CDR1 ENHRY, CDR2 SYGVKD. The CDR3 runs to 13 residues. Trimming left V 5 bases short and J 3 bases short, with 11 bases between. This TCR was recovered from a man between 18 and 35 years old in good health and CMV-seropositive. Sequencing was carried out using PBMCs. The chain links TRBV10-3 to TRBJ2-7, with a weak D call TRBD2 (5 bases). Here the CDR3 DNA reads TGTGCCATCAGTCACGACGGGAACTACGAGCAGTACTTC. Translated, it gives CAISHDGNYEQYF.